Below are 4 T cell receptor beta chains sequenced from a single sample in a study of monozygotic twins with inflammatory bowel disease. For each CDR3 protein, TCRdb gives one entry from its re-call of the 5' RACE reads, without DNA. The listing records approximately 380,000 distinct CDR3 sequences. The sample was blood. These TCRs come from a human donor with ulcerative colitis or Crohn's disease, or a healthy co-twin of an affected twin (not recorded which).

The gene calls are TRBV5-1 and TRBJ1-1. The CDR3 is 14 amino acids. Germline V gene sequence: CDR1 SGHRS, CDR2 YFSETQ. CDR3 sequence reads: CASSLGFGNTEAFF.

The chain has TRBV12-5 and TRBJ2-3. Per germline, CDR1 LGHNT and CDR2 FRNRAP. This CDR3 spans 15 amino acids. The CDR3 region is CASGLVGSSTDTQYF.

The chain links TRBV25-1 to TRBJ2-6; the TRBD1 assignment by TCRdb is unverifiable without DNA. The CDR3 is 15 residues long. Germline V gene data show CDR1 as MGHDK and CDR2 as SYGVNS. This CDR3 is CASSEGAAGANVLTF.

The CDR3 sequence: CASSLGGAEETQYF. The chain combines TRBV5-4 with TRBJ2-5; without DNA, the TCRdb call of TRBD1 cannot be checked. CDR1 is SGHNT, CDR2 YYREEE, per germline (reference sequence). CDR3 length equals 14 residues.